Listed here are 29 T cell receptor beta chains from one sample, sequenced in a study of tumor-infiltrating lymphocytes in primary liver carcinoma. Making TCR beta cDNA involved around 500 ng total RNA and a constant-region primer. Slightly modified ARM-PCR, run as three nested multiplex PCR rounds, produced the TCR beta libraries. PCR rounds one and two used TRBV1-TRBV30 forward primers with a C-beta reverse primer for around 11 cycles each. One entry per CDR3 protein results from TCRdb running MiXCR on the multiplex PCR reads. In the table there are roughly 70,000 distinct CDR3 sequences, roughly 70% of which are singletons. For each extraction, RNA and DNA were obtained together from 20-30 mg of unsorted bulk tissue. The sequenced sample consisted of liver tumor tissue from sampling region 4. Subset specified: tumor region T4, right-lateral pole. These receptors all stem from a middle-aged man with primary liver carcinoma and hepatitis B virus infection.

As to this clonotype: Sequence at one end of the junction differs from germline and may be a read error. The V gene is TRBV11-1, the J gene TRBJ2-5; 7 positions match TRBD1. In germline, CDR1 is SGHAT, CDR2 FQDESV (reference sequence). The CDR3 has 14 residues. In nucleotides, the CDR3 is TGTGCTAACAGTGGACAGGTGGGGGTGGAGACACAGTACTTC. Protein: CANSGQVGVETQYF.

Of note for this clonotype: An end of the junction does not agree with germline; a read error may underlie this. This CDR3 reads CASNWDRDDQPQHF. CDR3 sequence (DNA): TGTGCCAGCAACTGGGACAGGGACGATCAGCCCCAACATTTT. The chain employs TRBV6-5 and TRBJ1-5; 9 nucleotides agree with TRBD1. CDR3 size: 14 residues. Looked up from germline, CDR1 is MNHEY and CDR2 is SVGAGI.

About this clonotype: A read error may be the cause here, since a much bigger clone is one base away. The V gene is TRBV10-3, the J gene TRBJ2-7; 10 nucleotides align to TRBD2. This CDR3 is 15 amino acids long. The germline CDR1 and CDR2 sequences are ENHRY and SYGVKD. The CDR3 nucleotides read TGTGCCATCAGCTACGGGACTAGCGACTCCTACGAGCAGTGCTTC. It translates to CAISYGTSDSYEQCF.

This rearrangement joins TRBV7-9 to TRBJ2-7; D is perhaps TRBD1 or TRBD2 (5 bases each). Germline V CDR1 and CDR2: SEHNR, FQNEAQ (reference sequence). V lost 0 bases and J lost 3, with 21 bases in between. The CDR3 consists of 18 residues. DNA of the CDR3: TGTGCCAGCAGCTTAGCGTTAGCGACAGAGGGCGCTTACTACGAGCAGTACTTC. It specifies CASSLALATEGAYYEQYF.

With regard to this clonotype: This could be a read error, since a much larger clone is one nucleotide away. J is TRBJ2-3 and V is TRBV29-1; D not certain. Deletions cut 2 bases from V and 2 bases from J, with 2 bases between. CDR3 size: 11 residues. Germline CDR1 and CDR2: SQVTM and ANQGSEA. Here the CDR3 DNA reads TGCAGCGTTGAACCCACAGATACGCAGTATTTT. Its translation is CSVEPTDTQYF.

With regard to this clonotype: A junction end diverges from the germline sequence, so it may reflect a read error. The chain recombines TRBV4-1 with TRBJ2-2, with D perhaps matching TRBD2 (5 bases). The CDR3 sequence is 14 residues long. Per the germline V gene, CDR1 is MGHRA and CDR2 is YSYEKL. The DNA of the CDR3 is TGCGCCAGCACCCAAAAAGATAACACCGGGGAGCTGTATTTT. It is translated as CASTQKDNTGELYF.

This chain uses TRBV5-6 with TRBJ2-7, with TRBD2 matching over 10 bases. Germline V CDR1 and CDR2: SGHDT, YYEEEE. Germline trimming cut 2 bases from V and 3 bases from J; bases unmatched to any gene: 8. The CDR3 contains 16 residues. CDR3 in DNA: TGTGCCAGCAGCTTCAGGATTAGCGGGGGGAACTACGAGCAGTACTTC. This translates into CASSFRISGGNYEQYF.

On this clonotype: As the CDR3 is not closed by the conserved phenylalanine or tryptophan, this likely results from a read error. The DNA is left out, because the CDR3 cannot be placed on it with certainty; the CDR3 is given as TCRdb lists it. This chain joins TRBV6-5 and TRBJ2-3; the DNA was not compared with TRBD1, the D call given in the table. The V gene's germline CDR1 is MNHEY and CDR2 SVGAGI. From its first to its last residue, the CDR3 has 15 amino acids. CDR3 sequence: CASSPDSSSKDTQYI.

The chain couples TRBV29-1 to TRBJ2-3; TRBD2 is a possible D gene (7 bases). CDR3 length: 14 residues. Germline assignment: CDR1 SQVTM and CDR2 ANQGSEA. CDR3: CNVGASGKPDTQYF. CDR3 DNA: TGCAACGTGGGGGCCAGCGGGAAGCCAGATACGCAGTATTTT.

Concerning this clonotype itself: This may stem from a read error, because a much larger clone lies one nucleotide away. The V and J genes are TRBV25-1 and TRBJ1-1; no definite D call. The CDR3 runs to 13 residues. From germline, CDR1 is MGHDK and CDR2 SYGVNS. The V gene lost 4 bases and the J gene lost 4 bases, with 10 bases spanning the gap. The chain's CDR3 is CASSVRQSTEAFF. CDR3 bases: TGTGCCAGCAGTGTTCGGCAGAGCACTGAAGCTTTCTTT.

As concerns this clonotype: One end of the junction fails to match germline, which may point to a read error. The chain carries TRBV4-2 and TRBJ2-5; 12 nucleotides line up with TRBD2. This CDR3 region has 16 residues. Germline CDR1 and CDR2: LGHNA and YNFKEQ. The CDR3 is CATSQSSGRDRKTQYF. Here the CDR3 DNA reads TGTGCCACCAGCCAATCTAGCGGGAGGGACAGGAAGACTCAGTACTTC.

To note about this clonotype: At one of its ends the junction is not consistent with the germline gene, which may arise from a read error. V is TRBV11-2 and J is TRBJ1-1, with D possibly matching TRBD1 (5 bases). Germline-derived CDR1 and CDR2 are SGHAT and FQNNGV. This CDR3 contains 16 residues. CDR3 sequence: CASSPSKGLVNTETFF. The DNA for the CDR3 is TGTGCCAGCAGCCCATCCAAGGGGCTGGTCAACACTGAAACTTTCTTT.

As for this clonotype: A read error is likely, as this CDR3 ends without the conserved phenylalanine or tryptophan. The chain is built from TRBV12-3 or TRBV12-4 and TRBJ2-3; TRBD1 aligns across 10 bases. The CDR3 spans 14 residues. With 6 bases clipped from V and 5 bases from J, the junction kept 5 bases outside the gene matches. In DNA, the CDR3 is TGTGCCAGCAGCCGACAGGGGGCTTTAGATACGCAGTATCTT. Protein product: CASSRQGALDTQYL.

The CDR3 protein is CASSLWVVPEPNYGYTF. The CDR3 nucleotides read TGTGCCAGCAGCTTATGGGTTGTGCCGGAACCTAACTATGGCTACACCTTC. The chain couples TRBV7-2 to TRBJ1-2; D is unresolved. Germline V gene lookup returns CDR1 SGHTA and CDR2 FQGNSA. With 2 bases removed from V and 0 bases from J, the gap between germline ends came to 16 bases. This CDR3 comprises 17 residues.

This clonotype appeared many times. The CDR3 region has the DNA TGCGCCAGCAGCTTCCCTACCGGACAGGGATATCAGCCCCAGCATTTT. Translated, it gives CASSFPTGQGYQPQHF. The chain has TRBV5-1 and TRBJ1-5, with 8 nucleotides matching TRBD1. Germline V lookup: CDR1 SGHRS, CDR2 YFSETQ. The CDR3 has 16 residues. V trimming: 2 bases; J trimming: 5 bases; junction bases outside the gene matches: 9.

On this clonotype itself: A read error may explain this, as a much larger clone is one base away. The chain combines TRBV4-2 with TRBJ2-2; TRBD1 matches 8 bases. CDR1 and CDR2 from the germline V gene are LGHNA and YNFKEQ. The CDR3 length is 15 residues. The CDR3 DNA reads TGTGCCAGAAGCCAAGCGACAGGGGACACCGGGGAGCTGTTTTTT. Translating it yields CARSQATGDTGELFF.

Comment on this clonotype: This clone may be a read error of a much larger clone one base away. CDR3 region: CASSLRWTEENELYF. DNA for the CDR3: TGTGCCAGCAGCTTACGATGGACAGAGGAAAACGAACTGTACTTC. The V and J genes are TRBV11-2 and TRBJ2-7; tentatively, D is TRBD1 (6 bases). The germline gives CDR1 SGHAT, CDR2 FQNNGV. The CDR3 has 15 amino acids. Trimming shortened V by 2 bases and J by 12 bases, and 23 bases separated the two germline ends.

Comments on this clonotype: A read error may produce the germline difference seen at one junction end. The CDR3 nucleotides read TGTGCCGGCAGTCGGGACAGGGACTATGGCTACACCTTC. Its translation is CAGSRDRDYGYTF. V gene TRBV5-6 combines with J gene TRBJ1-2; 9 bases align to TRBD1. This CDR3 has 13 residues. Germline V lookup: CDR1 SGHDT, CDR2 YYEEEE.

This chain links TRBV6-2 or TRBV6-3 with TRBJ2-7, with 10 bases fitting TRBD2. Germline loops: CDR1 MNHEY, CDR2 SVGEGT. This CDR3 comprises 14 residues. This chain's CDR3 is CTARGSGRWCEQYF. CDR3 bases: TGTACCGCAAGGGGTAGCGGGAGGTGGTGCGAGCAGTACTTC.

Concerning this clonotype itself: A read error may account for a junction end that differs from germline. The CDR3 sequence is CTSSAPLEALESNEQFF. The CDR3 nucleotides are TGTACCAGCAGTGCCCCGTTGGAGGCATTAGAATCCAATGAGCAGTTCTTC. The chain couples TRBV6-6 to TRBJ2-1; tentative D call: TRBD2 (5 bases). The CDR3 spans 17 residues. Germline CDR1 is MNHNY and CDR2 is SVGAGI (reference sequence).

With respect to this clonotype: The junction differs from germline at one of its ends, possibly a read error. The chain carries TRBV11-2 and TRBJ1-1; possibly TRBD1 for D (6 bases). Germline CDR1 is SGHAT and CDR2 is FQNNGV. The CDR3 consists of 16 residues. CDR3 region: CAGSRGRAGVFTEALF. The CDR3 DNA reads TGTGCCGGCAGCCGTGGCAGGGCAGGGGTCTTCACTGAAGCTTTATTT.

Comment on this clonotype: Likely a read error: the CDR3 ends without its conserved phenylalanine or tryptophan. The chain has TRBV4-3 and TRBJ1-1; the D is unclear. This CDR3 contains 12 residues. CDR1 is LGHNA and CDR2 is YSLEER in the germline V gene. V was clipped by 3 bases and J by 6 bases, with 8 bases between them. The CDR3 loop reads CASSQERSEAFL. DNA of the CDR3: TGCGCCAGCAGCCAGGAACGGTCTGAAGCTTTCCTA.

In regard to this clonotype: The conserved phenylalanine or tryptophan normally closing the CDR3 is absent here, so this likely arose from a read error. The genes are TRBV5-1 and TRBJ1-1; 7 positions match TRBD1. The germline V gene encodes CDR1 SGHRS and CDR2 YFSETQ. Trimming removed 4 bases from V and 0 bases from J; junction bases left unmatched: 12. This CDR3 has 17 residues. DNA for the CDR3: TGCGCCAGCAGCGCATCGGGACAGCCTGGTATGAACACTGAAGCTTTCATT. Translated: CASSASGQPGMNTEAFI.

On this clonotype: This may be a read error, as it is one base from a much larger clone. This rearrangement joins TRBV6-5 to TRBJ2-3; the match to TRBD2 covers 11 bases. The germline V gene has CDR1 MNHEY and CDR2 SVGAGI. The CDR3 length is 15 residues. CDR3 sequence: CAGNPRLAGTDTHYF. CDR3 coding DNA: TGTGCCGGCAACCCAAGACTAGCGGGAACAGATACGCACTATTTT.

The sample holds a few counts of this clonotype. J is TRBJ2-5 and V is TRBV12-3 or TRBV12-4; D is possibly TRBD1 (6 bases). V dropped 4 bases and J dropped 5 bases, with 14 bases sitting between them. CDR3 length: 14 residues. The CDR3 nucleotides are TGTGCCAGCAGTTCGTGGACAGTCGTTGAGACCCAGTACTTC. Its translation is CASSSWTVVETQYF.

On this clonotype: This may be a read error, as it is one base from a much larger clone. The V call is TRBV2, the J call TRBJ2-7; TRBD1 might be the D (6 bases). The CDR3 spans 14 residues. V was shortened by 6 bases and J by 3 bases, with 15 bases between the two germline ends. Germline-derived CDR1 and CDR2 are SNHLY and FYNNEI. CDR3 nucleotides: TGTGCCAGCAGCTTTACAGGGAGCTACTACGAGCAGTACTTC. Encoded protein: CASSFTGSYYEQYF.

This clonotype has just a few counts. The junction and the germline gene differ at one end; a read error may be behind it. Here the CDR3 reads CASSQEGYPPAAQPTYGYTF. The CDR3 DNA reads as TGCGCAAGCAGCCAAGAGGGGTACCCCCCCGCTGCCCAACCTACCTATGGCTACACCTTC. The chain is built from TRBV4-1 and TRBJ1-2; D might be TRBD1 (5 bases). Germline lookup yields CDR1 MGHRA and CDR2 YSYEKL. The CDR3 is 20 amino acids.

A word on this clonotype: A junction boundary mismatches the germline segment, possibly from a read error. The V gene is TRBV4-1, the J gene TRBJ2-7, with 9 positions matching TRBD1. The length of the CDR3 is 16 residues. From germline, CDR1 is MGHRA and CDR2 YSYEKL. This chain's CDR3 is CASSQEVGTGTYEQYF. The CDR3 region has the DNA TGCGCCAGTAGCCAAGAAGTAGGGACAGGGACGTACGAGCAGTACTTC.

About this clonotype: The CDR3 end shows no conserved phenylalanine or tryptophan, and so a read error is likely. The chain combines TRBV11-3 with TRBJ2-2; 8 positions match TRBD2. Germline V lookup: CDR1 SGHNT, CDR2 YENEEA. The CDR3 covers 18 residues. In nucleotides, the CDR3 is TGTGCCAGCAGTTTAGATCGAGGCGGGAGGACCTACACAGGGGAGCTGTTTCTT. This encodes CASSLDRGGRTYTGELFL.